The rows below give T cell receptor beta chains drawn from one sample of a study of blood T cell repertoires in COVID-19. Libraries were prepared by immunoSEQ multiplex PCR; TCRdb keeps only in-frame clonotypes and omits some of them. The table lists around 170,000 clones, over 75% of them singletons. Specimen: PBMCs or T cells enriched from blood (not recorded which). Receptors were obtained from a woman aged 18-29 years who had recovered from COVID-19. CDR3s include the opening cysteine and the closing phenylalanine or tryptophan. D genes are given only for firm matches. Expanded clones get a size class; other rows say once, few or many, or leave the size out.

clone size | J gene | D gene | V gene | CDR3 protein | CDR3 DNA
- | TRBJ1-6 | - | TRBV5-6 | CASTGQTNSPLHF | TGTGCCAGCACCGGACAGACTAATTCACCCCTCCACTTT
- | TRBJ1-2 | TRBD1 | TRBV7-8 | CASRQGTGDNYGYTF | TGTGCCAGCAGGCAGGGGACAGGCGATAACTATGGCTACACCTTC
- | TRBJ2-7 | TRBD2 | TRBV9 | CASSPRSGTSYEQYF | TGTGCCAGCAGCCCCCGTAGCGGGACGTCCTACGAGCAGTACTTC
- | TRBJ2-7 | TRBD1 | TRBV5-6 | CASSLIGTGGEQYF | TGTGCCAGCAGCCTAATAGGGACAGGGGGCGAGCAGTACTTC
few | TRBJ1-1 | - | TRBV10-2 | CASSESKPLEAFF | TGCGCCAGCAGTGAGTCGAAGCCCCTTGAAGCTTTCTTT
- | TRBJ2-1 | TRBD2 | TRBV30 | CAYASGRDNEQFF | TGTGCCTATGCTAGCGGGCGGGACAATGAGCAGTTCTTC
many | TRBJ1-2 | TRBD1 | TRBV9 | CASSFGQGPLYGYTF | TGTGCCAGCAGCTTCGGACAGGGACCCCTTTATGGCTACACCTTC
- | TRBJ2-2 | TRBD1 | TRBV7-9 | CASSSPGGSSRELFF | TGTGCCAGCAGCTCTCCAGGGGGTTCGTCGCGGGAGCTGTTTTTT
- | TRBJ2-1 | TRBD2 | TRBV7-9 | CASSGTTYNEQFF | TGTGCCAGCAGCGGGACTACCTACAATGAGCAGTTCTTC
- | TRBJ2-3 | TRBD2 | TRBV11-1 | CASSFRLAGDGDTQYF | TGTGCCAGCAGCTTTAGACTAGCGGGAGACGGAGATACGCAGTATTTT
- | TRBJ2-5 | - | TRBV4-1 | CASSHGLQETQYF | TGCGCCAGCAGCCACGGACTTCAAGAGACCCAGTACTTC
medium-sized | TRBJ1-1 | TRBD1 | TRBV2 | CASSKPGQGITWVTEAFF | TGTGCCAGCAGTAAACCGGGACAGGGGATAACTTGGGTCACTGAAGCTTTCTTT
- | TRBJ2-5 | TRBD2 | TRBV24-1 | CATRATSGSETQYF | TGTGCCACCAGGGCCACTAGCGGGAGCGAGACCCAGTACTTC
- | TRBJ1-1 | TRBD1 | TRBV4-1 | CASSPRTGITEAFF | TGCGCCAGCAGCCCAAGGACAGGGATCACTGAAGCTTTCTTT
- | TRBJ1-1 | - | TRBV11-2 | CASSGGLGIAFF | TGTGCCAGCAGCGGAGGACTGGGAATAGCTTTCTTT
- | TRBJ1-5 | TRBD1 | TRBV28 | CASSLLPGGYSNQPQHF | TGTGCCAGCAGTTTATTACCAGGGGGGTATAGCAATCAGCCCCAGCATTTT
- | TRBJ2-6 | TRBD1 | TRBV11-2 | CASSSITGGSGANVLTF | TGTGCCAGCAGCTCAATCACAGGGGGTTCTGGGGCCAACGTCCTGACTTTC
- | TRBJ2-3 | TRBD2 | TRBV2 | CASSRMREGTDTQYF | TGTGCCAGCTCCCGAATGCGGGAGGGCACAGATACGCAGTATTTT
- | TRBJ1-2 | - | TRBV19 | CASSIGRNNYGYTF | TGTGCCAGTAGTATAGGCAGGAACAACTATGGCTACACCTTC
- | TRBJ1-5 | - | TRBV5-5 | CASSLARQGSNQPQHF | TGTGCCAGCAGCTTGGCCAGGCAGGGTAGCAATCAGCCCCAGCATTTT
- | TRBJ1-1 | - | TRBV28 | CASSWRGAEAFF | TGTGCCAGCAGTTGGCGGGGCGCTGAAGCTTTCTTT
- | TRBJ2-1 | - | TRBV20-1 | CSASGAGSSYNEQFF | TGCAGTGCTAGTGGGGCGGGCAGCTCCTACAATGAGCAGTTCTTC
- | TRBJ2-7 | TRBD1 | TRBV25-1 | CANKTGKAREQYF | TGTGCCAACAAGACAGGGAAGGCTCGCGAGCAGTACTTC
- | TRBJ2-7 | TRBD2 | TRBV6-6 | CASSRGGRPVSSYEQYF | TGTGCCAGCAGTCGGGGGGGGAGGCCGGTTTCCTCCTACGAGCAGTACTTC
once | TRBJ2-1 | - | TRBV7-2 | CASSNTGTSEQFF | TGTGCCAGCAGCAACACCGGGACTTCGGAGCAGTTCTTC
- | TRBJ1-1 | - | TRBV11-2 | CASSSTISGQIEAFF | TGTGCCAGCAGCTCTACTATCTCAGGACAGATTGAAGCTTTCTTT
- | TRBJ1-3 | - | TRBV28 | CASSIFSSGNTIYF | TGTGCCAGCAGTATTTTCAGTTCAGGGAACACCATATATTTT
many | TRBJ1-2 | - | TRBV19 | CASSAGLNYGYTF | TGTGCCAGTAGTGCGGGTCTCAACTATGGCTACACCTTC
once | TRBJ2-6 | - | TRBV19 | CASSILGANVLTF | TGTGCCAGTAGTATTCTCGGGGCCAACGTCCTGACTTTC
- | TRBJ2-1 | TRBD2 | TRBV5-6 | CASSLQLAGSYNEQFF | TGTGCCAGCAGCTTGCAACTAGCGGGGTCCTACAATGAGCAGTTCTTC
- | TRBJ1-1 | - | TRBV21-1 | CASSYRDRHSAMNTEAFF | TGTGCCAGCAGTTACAGAGATAGACATTCCGCCATGAACACTGAAGCTTTCTTT
- | TRBJ1-3 | - | TRBV11-2 | CATAITSGNTIYF | TGTGCCACCGCTATAACCTCTGGAAACACCATATATTTT
once | TRBJ2-1 | - | TRBV10-3 | CAIRRGSSYNEQFF | TGTGCCATCAGACGGGGGTCCTCCTACAATGAGCAGTTCTTC
- | TRBJ2-1 | TRBD2 | TRBV6-4 | CASSPAGGHYNEQFF | TGTGCCAGCAGTCCAGCGGGGGGGCACTACAATGAGCAGTTCTTC
- | TRBJ2-1 | TRBD2 | TRBV14 | CASSQEGGSSYNEQFF | TGTGCCAGCAGCCAAGAGGGCGGGAGCTCCTACAATGAGCAGTTCTTC
- | TRBJ1-2 | TRBD1 | TRBV19 | CASSISGTALYTF | TGTGCCAGTAGTATCTCCGGGACAGCACTCTACACCTTC
- | TRBJ2-1 | - | TRBV4-3 | CASSQADNEQFF | TGCGCCAGCAGCCAAGCAGACAATGAGCAGTTCTTC
- | TRBJ2-1 | TRBD2 | TRBV3-1/TRBV3-2 | CASSQVGTSPSNEQFF | TGTGCCAGCAGCCAAGTCGGGACTAGCCCCTCCAATGAGCAGTTCTTC
- | TRBJ2-2 | TRBD2 | TRBV5-4 | CASSLASGTNTGELFF | TGTGCCAGCAGCTTGGCCAGCGGGACCAACACCGGGGAGCTGTTTTTT
- | TRBJ1-1 | - | TRBV24-1 | CATSDHGTLGAFF | TGTGCCACCAGTGATCATGGGACTTTAGGTGCTTTCTTT
- | TRBJ1-1 | TRBD1 | TRBV7-9 | CASSPGTGGNTEAFF | TGTGCCAGCAGCCCAGGGACAGGGGGGAACACTGAAGCTTTCTTT
- | TRBJ1-1 | TRBD1 | TRBV7-2 | CASSPDRAFNTEAFF | TGTGCCAGCAGTCCCGACAGGGCTTTCAACACTGAAGCTTTCTTT
once | TRBJ1-2 | - | TRBV19 | CASSDTVNYGYTF | TGTGCCAGTAGCGACACAGTTAACTATGGCTACACCTTC
- | TRBJ2-2 | - | TRBV7-3 | CASSPQGSTGELFF | TGTGCCAGCAGCCCGCAGGGGAGCACCGGGGAGCTGTTTTTT
- | TRBJ2-3 | - | TRBV6-2/TRBV6-3 | CASSYTGTSTDTQYF | TGTGCCAGCAGTTATACGGGGACTAGCACAGATACGCAGTATTTT